Shown below are 26 T cell receptor beta chains from a single sample sequenced in a study of shared clonotypes between healthy human individuals. The naive CD8 subset, CD45RO-negative cells positively selected for CCR7, excluded terminally differentiated effector memory CD45RA+ cells. Here immunoSEQ multiplex PCR was the method, and the copy in TCRdb shows in-frame clones only, minus some. The repertoire holds around 1.9 million clones, 85% to 95% seen once, with approximately 1.7% in the top ten. Sequencing was done on a sample of naive CD8+ T cells from PBMCs. The receptors shown here come from a man aged 18 to 29 in good health. Some clones in this sample may be carry-over from other donors' samples.

The V call is TRBV27, the J call TRBJ2-1; either TRBD1 or TRBD2 may supply D (5 bases each). Germline V lookup: CDR1 MNHEY, CDR2 SMNVEV (reference sequence). Between the trimmed V and J ends, which lost 4 bases and 8 bases, there was a span of 18 bases. The CDR3 consists of 15 residues. The CDR3 loop reads CASSSRDPLPDEQFF. DNA for the CDR3: TGTGCCAGCAGTTCCCGGGACCCCTTACCGGATGAGCAGTTCTTC.

CDR3 sequence: CASSPGQGANYEQYF. CDR3 DNA sequence: TGCGCCAGCAGCCCAGGACAGGGGGCTAACTACGAGCAGTACTTC. The V and J genes are TRBV5-1 and TRBJ2-7; 11 nucleotides agree with TRBD1. V shed 4 bases, J shed 3 bases, and the junction held 6 bases outside the gene matches. This CDR3 region has 15 residues. Per germline, CDR1 SGHRS and CDR2 YFSETQ.

The rearrangement links TRBV27 to TRBJ1-1; unclear D gene. Germline V CDR1 and CDR2: MNHEY, SMNVEV (reference sequence). The V gene lost 8 bases and the J gene lost 2 bases, with 12 bases spanning the gap. This CDR3 region has 13 residues. The CDR3 nucleotides are TGTGCCAGCCTCGGAAACTATAACACTGAAGCTTTCTTT. Protein: CASLGNYNTEAFF.

This chain links TRBV7-9 with TRBJ2-3, with 9 bases lining up with TRBD1. Germline values: CDR1 SEHNR, CDR2 FQNEAQ (reference sequence). With 6 bases clipped from V and 2 bases from J, the junction kept 9 bases outside the gene matches. The CDR3 has 16 residues. CDR3 loop: CASRYLTGGHTDTQYF. The CDR3 DNA reads TGTGCCAGCAGATACCTGACAGGGGGGCACACAGATACGCAGTATTTT.

The V gene is TRBV6-5, the J gene TRBJ1-3; D is possibly TRBD1 (6 bases). The CDR3 totals 15 residues. Germline CDR1 MNHEY, CDR2 SVGAGI. V was trimmed by 0 bases and J by 7 bases, leaving 13 bases between them. CDR3 region: CASSYSEGEANTIYF. The CDR3 DNA reads TGTGCCAGCAGTTACTCGGAGGGGGAGGCGAACACCATATATTTT.

The table lists this clone with a few counts. This same CDR3 is encoded by further DNA sequences in the sample. The chain has TRBV28 and TRBJ1-5, with D possibly being TRBD1 (5 bases). The CDR3 runs to 15 residues. V was shortened by 2 bases and J by 0 bases, with 8 bases between the two germline ends. In germline, CDR1 is MDHEN, CDR2 SYDVKM. Here the CDR3 reads CASSLGGYSNQPQHF. The CDR3 nucleotides read TGTGCCAGCAGTTTAGGGGGTTATAGCAATCAGCCCCAGCATTTT.

V gene TRBV4-1 combines with J gene TRBJ2-1; D might be TRBD2 (6 bases). The ends were cut back, 4 bases at V and 1 base at J, with 8 bases in the middle. The CDR3 runs to 14 residues. Germline V lookup: CDR1 MGHRA, CDR2 YSYEKL. The CDR3 nucleotides read TGCGCCAGCAGCCCGGGGGAATCCTACAATGAGCAGTTCTTC. Amino acids: CASSPGESYNEQFF.

The J gene is TRBJ2-1, the V gene TRBV28; a possible D gene is TRBD1 (6 bases). The length of the CDR3 is 15 residues. Germline CDR1 is MDHEN and CDR2 is SYDVKM. Trimming removed 7 bases at V and 4 bases at J, with 17 bases between. CDR3 loop: CASKTTGNTYNEQFF. DNA of the CDR3: TGTGCCAGCAAGACTACAGGGAATACTTACAATGAGCAGTTCTTC.

This chain joins TRBV18 and TRBJ2-7, with TRBD1 identical over 7 bases. V was pared by 5 bases and J by 12 bases, with 10 bases of the junction left unmatched. Looked up from germline, CDR1 is KGHSH and CDR2 is LQKENI. The CDR3 is 12 residues long. The CDR3 DNA sequence: TGTGCCAGCTCAGATGGGACAGCCGAGGGGTACTTC. Protein product: CASSDGTAEGYF.

This chain uses TRBV28 with TRBJ1-5; D gene ambiguous. V dropped 5 bases and J dropped 1 base, with 12 bases sitting between them. Germline V gives CDR1 MDHEN, CDR2 SYDVKM. This CDR3 is built from 15 residues. Here the CDR3 reads CASSTALTSNQPQHF. The CDR3 DNA reads TGTGCCAGCAGTACCGCCTTGACAAGCAATCAGCCCCAGCATTTT.

The chain is built from TRBV5-1 and TRBJ1-2; D is ambiguous. Per the germline V gene, CDR1 is SGHRS and CDR2 is YFSETQ. The CDR3 is 16 residues long. V dropped 0 bases and J dropped 8 bases, with 20 bases sitting between them. The CDR3 is CASSLAGEDRKRGYTF. The CDR3 bases are TGCGCCAGCAGCTTGGCCGGGGAGGACCGGAAGAGGGGCTACACCTTC.

This clone came up once. The chain is built from TRBV9 and TRBJ2-3, with no clear D. V was trimmed by 3 bases and J by 3 bases, leaving 5 bases between them. Germline V lookup: CDR1 SGDLS, CDR2 YYNGEE. This CDR3 contains 12 residues. CDR3 loop: CASSGPTDTQYF. Written as DNA, the CDR3 is TGTGCCAGCAGCGGACCAACAGATACGCAGTATTTT.

The gene calls are TRBV6-1 and TRBJ1-1; D is ambiguous. Trimming shortened V by 3 bases and J by 1 base, and 9 bases separated the two germline ends. The CDR3 contains 14 residues. Germline CDR1 is MNHNS and CDR2 is SASEGT. The CDR3 reads CASSDRPPNTEAFF. The DNA for the CDR3 is TGTGCCAGCAGTGACCGGCCCCCGAACACTGAAGCTTTCTTT.

This chain links TRBV5-1 with TRBJ1-2; 7 nucleotides line up with TRBD1. Germline V gene lookup returns CDR1 SGHRS and CDR2 YFSETQ. This CDR3 has 17 amino acids. Trimming removed 0 bases from V and 1 base from J; junction bases left unmatched: 9. CDR3 amino acids: CASSLGQGGMINYGYTF. In DNA form, the CDR3 reads TGCGCCAGCAGCTTGGGACAGGGTGGGATGATTAACTATGGCTACACCTTC.

Concerning this clone itself: Other DNA sequences in this sample translate to the same CDR3. The CDR3 DNA sequence: TGTGCCAGCAGTTTTAGAGGTTTCTACGAGCAGTACTTC. Amino acid sequence: CASSFRGFYEQYF. This chain joins TRBV28 and TRBJ2-7; D ambiguous. This CDR3 spans 13 amino acids. Trimming shortened V by 3 bases and J by 3 bases, and 9 bases separated the two germline ends. The germline V gene encodes CDR1 MDHEN and CDR2 SYDVKM.

V usage is TRBV6-6 and J usage is TRBJ2-7, with D possibly matching TRBD2 (5 bases). Germline V gene sequence: CDR1 MNHNY, CDR2 SVGAGI (reference sequence). The CDR3 covers 14 residues. V gave up 4 bases and J gave up 4 bases, with 14 bases separating them. The CDR3 nucleotides are TGTGCCAGCAGTTGCTCAGTCGGGGAGTACGAGCAGTACTTC. Protein product: CASSCSVGEYEQYF.

V gene TRBV19 combines with J gene TRBJ1-2; no firm D call. This CDR3 has 16 amino acids. Germline V lookup: CDR1 LNHDA, CDR2 SQIVND (reference sequence). Trimming pared 0 bases from V and 4 bases from J, leaving 15 bases between. CDR3: CASSIDHYGRSYGYTF. The DNA of the CDR3 is TGTGCCAGTAGTATAGATCATTATGGCAGGAGCTATGGCTACACCTTC. Full variable domain (missing parts from reference TRBV19 and TRBJ1-2): DGGITQSPKYLFRKEGQNVTLSCEQNLNHDAMYWYRQDPGQGLRLIYYSQIVNDFQKGDIAEGYSVSREKKESFPLTVTSAQKNPTAFYLCASSIDHYGRSYGYTFGSGTRLTVV.

This rearrangement joins TRBV11-2 to TRBJ2-7; D gene uncertain. V was clipped by 1 base and J by 1 base, with 8 bases between them. The CDR3 runs 14 residues. Germline CDR1 and CDR2: SGHAT and FQNNGV. CDR3 region: CASSLVWESYEQYF. CDR3 coding DNA: TGTGCCAGCAGCTTAGTCTGGGAATCCTACGAGCAGTACTTC.

This chain connects TRBV5-1 to TRBJ2-5; D is unresolved. The germline V gene has CDR1 SGHRS and CDR2 YFSETQ. V lost 6 bases and J lost 2, with 14 bases in between. The CDR3 extends over 14 amino acids. The CDR3 spells CASTPVGLQETQYF. CDR3 bases: TGCGCCAGCACCCCAGTAGGCCTTCAAGAGACCCAGTACTTC.

The V and J genes are TRBV27 and TRBJ1-2, with D unclear. Germline CDR1 reads MNHEY; CDR2 reads SMNVEV (reference sequence). V was cut by 4 bases and J by 7 bases, with 7 bases left in between. This CDR3 comprises 11 residues. The CDR3 loop reads CASSSGTGYTF. The CDR3 DNA is TGTGCCAGCAGTTCCGGCACTGGCTACACCTTC.

The CDR3 reads CASSGGQAAAFYGYTF. The CDR3 DNA follows: TGTGCCAGCAGTGGGGGACAGGCAGCCGCTTTCTATGGCTACACCTTC. This chain uses TRBV25-1 with TRBJ1-2, with 8 bases lining up with TRBD1. J gave up 4 bases and V 4 bases, and 11 bases lay outside the gene matches. Germline CDR1 MGHDK, CDR2 SYGVNS. The CDR3 spans 16 residues.

The chain combines TRBV28 with TRBJ2-6, with unresolved D. The germline V gene encodes CDR1 MDHEN and CDR2 SYDVKM. CDR3 size: 14 residues. V gave up 6 bases and J gave up 3 bases, with 9 bases separating them. Written as DNA, the CDR3 is TGTGCCAGCAGAATAGCTTATGGGGCCAACGTCCTGACTTTC. Encoded protein: CASRIAYGANVLTF.

The chain uses TRBV19 and TRBJ2-7; the D is unclear. CDR1 and CDR2 from the germline V gene are LNHDA and SQIVND (reference sequence). This CDR3 has 15 residues. Trimming shortened V by 2 bases and J by 3 bases, and 14 bases separated the two germline ends. The CDR3 DNA sequence: TGTGCCAGTAGTATACTTCCAGGCGAGAACTACGAGCAGTACTTC. It yields the protein CASSILPGENYEQYF.

The chain uses TRBV9 and TRBJ2-7; D call uncertain. In germline, CDR1 is SGDLS, CDR2 YYNGEE. V was clipped by 5 bases and J by 3 bases, with 18 bases between them. The CDR3 extends over 15 amino acids. The CDR3 DNA reads TGTGCCAGCAGTATGGAGAACAACGGTGACTACGAGCAGTACTTC. It translates to CASSMENNGDYEQYF.

The J gene is TRBJ2-5, the V gene TRBV9; D is possibly TRBD1 (6 bases). The CDR3 sequence is 15 residues long. Germline-derived CDR1 and CDR2 are SGDLS and YYNGEE. Trimming shortened V by 0 bases and J by 4 bases, and 13 bases separated the two germline ends. CDR3 in amino acids: CASSVGTADAETQYF. CDR3 coding DNA: TGTGCCAGCAGCGTAGGGACAGCCGACGCAGAGACCCAGTACTTC.

The chain employs TRBV28 and TRBJ2-7, with D possibly being TRBD2 (6 bases). The CDR3 spans 16 residues. Trimming removed 5 bases from V and 0 bases from J, with 17 bases in between. Germline V gene lookup returns CDR1 MDHEN and CDR2 SYDVKM. The CDR3 protein is CASSLLPGLLSYEQYF. The CDR3 DNA is TGTGCCAGCAGTCTATTACCGGGACTTCTCTCCTACGAGCAGTACTTC.